This T cell receptor (beta chain) was documented in a study of cytomegalovirus exposure and HLA in healthy donors. The overall study: About 85 million unique TCRs from HLA-typed donors were held in an early release of data. Regarding the study as a whole: Judged likely to be a sequencing artifact was a cluster of highly shared sequence variants. The dataset shows that most TCR sequences were rare, while some public TCRs occurred in many donors.

The CDR3 runs 17 residues. Trimming cost V 0 bases and J 5 bases; bases outside gene matches: 10. Germline CDR1 reads SGDLS; CDR2 reads YYNGEE. Amplification used 60 Vbeta primers and 13 Jbeta primers. This table comes from immunoSEQ multiplex PCR, and its TCRdb copy is limited to in-frame clones, with some not included. The data contain 160,000 or so clones, around 77% of them singletons. The donors, nominally healthy at sampling, likely had unrecorded immune exposures. The sample holds a few counts of this clone. The target antigen is unknown. This sequence joins TRBV9 and TRBJ2-1, with 8 bases identical to TRBD2. The sequence was obtained from a man aged 45-65 years in good health and CMV-seropositive. The sequenced sample was PBMCs. CDR3 protein: CASSVDIGGAGNNEQFF. The CDR3 nucleotides read TGTGCCAGCAGCGTAGATATCGGGGGGGCTGGTAACAATGAGCAGTTCTTC.